A selection of T cell receptor beta chains follows, all from one sample in a study of CD8+CD57+ T cells in acquired aplastic anemia. TCRdb independently ran MiXCR on the reads; one entry per CDR3 protein. This table has 100,000 to 150,000 distinct CDR3 sequences, about 60% appearing once. The sequencing sample was made of sorted CD4+, CD8+, or CD8+CD57+ T cells (not recorded which) from PBMCs. Every receptor here comes from a human donor with aplastic anemia. The CDR3 runs from the conserved cysteine through the conserved F or W. A D gene is named only where the DNA matches it firmly. Only part of the rows carry a size: once, few, many, or a class if the clone is expanded.

v_call	j_call	d_call	clone_size	cdr3_nt	cdr3_aa
TRBV24-1	TRBJ1-3	NA	NA	TGTGCCACCAGTCCCCACAGTCCTGGAAACACCATATATTTT	CATSPHSPGNTIYF
TRBV7-9	TRBJ1-1	NA	many	TGTGCCAGCAGCCTTTTACAGGGCGAGAACACTGAAGCTTTCTTT	CASSLLQGENTEAFF
TRBV7-3	TRBJ1-2	TRBD1	NA	TGTGCCAGCAGTTCCCCCGGGACAGGGGGGTATGGCTACACCTTC	CASSSPGTGGYGYTF
TRBV4-2	TRBJ2-1	NA	NA	TGTGCCAGCAGCGGCGGGACTCAGACCTACAATGAGCAGTTCTTC	CASSGGTQTYNEQFF
TRBV24-1	TRBJ2-3	TRBD1	few	TGTGCCACCAGCCCGACAGGGAAGGCAGATACGCAGTATTTT	CATSPTGKADTQYF
TRBV5-1	TRBJ2-5	TRBD2	many	TGCGCCAGCAGCTCGGTGATTAGCGGGGGCCAAGAGACCCAGTACTTC	CASSSVISGGQETQYF
TRBV19	TRBJ2-1	NA	NA	TGTGCCAGTAGTATAGTCCCCCAGGGTAATGAGCAGTTCTTC	CASSIVPQGNEQFF
TRBV7-9	TRBJ2-5	NA	few	TGTGCCAGCAGCTTAGGCCAAGAGACCCAGTACTTC	CASSLGQETQYF
TRBV19	TRBJ1-5	TRBD1	NA	TGTGCCAGTAACGGGACAGGGAGTCAGCCCCAGCATTTT	CASNGTGSQPQHF
TRBV20-1	TRBJ2-1	NA	NA	TGCAGTGGGAGGCAGACATACAATGAGCAGTTCTTC	CSGRQTYNEQFF
TRBV20-1	TRBJ2-7	NA	NA	TGCAGTGCTAGAAACACCGAAGGTTGGTACGAGCAGTACTTC	CSARNTEGWYEQYF
TRBV19	TRBJ2-3	TRBD2	NA	TGTGCCAGTAGCCCTGGACTAGGAGGTGGGGATACGCAGTATTTT	CASSPGLGGGDTQYF
TRBV5-1	TRBJ2-7	NA	NA	TGCGCCAGCAGCACGGACGGTTCCGAGCAGTACTTC	CASSTDGSEQYF
TRBV4-3	TRBJ1-1	NA	NA	TGCGCCAGCAGCCCCTCTAGGAACACTGGAGCTTTCTTT	CASSPSRNTGAFF
TRBV6-2/TRBV6-3	TRBJ2-7	TRBD2	NA	TGCGCCAGCAGCTCTCAAGCGGGGGGTCCCCACGAGCAGTACTTC	CASSSQAGGPHEQYF
TRBV11-2	TRBJ2-7	TRBD2	NA	TGTGCCAGCAGCTTTGGGGAGCGGGGGGGCCACGAGCAGTACTTC	CASSFGERGGHEQYF
TRBV7-4	TRBJ2-1	TRBD1	NA	TGTGCCAGCAGCCCCAGGGGGCGGGATGAGCAGTTCTTC	CASSPRGRDEQFF